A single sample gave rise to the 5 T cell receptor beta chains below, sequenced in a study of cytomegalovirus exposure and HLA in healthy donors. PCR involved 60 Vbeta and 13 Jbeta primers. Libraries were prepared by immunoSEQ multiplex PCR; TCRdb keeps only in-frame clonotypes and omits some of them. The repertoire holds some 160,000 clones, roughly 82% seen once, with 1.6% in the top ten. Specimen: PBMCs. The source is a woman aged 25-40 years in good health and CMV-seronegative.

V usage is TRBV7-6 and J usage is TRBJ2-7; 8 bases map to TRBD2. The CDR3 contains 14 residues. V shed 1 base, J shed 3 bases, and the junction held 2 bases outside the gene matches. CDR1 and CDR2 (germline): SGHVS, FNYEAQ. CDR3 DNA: TGTGCCAGCAGCTTAGAAGCGGGGGACTACGAGCAGTACTTC. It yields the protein CASSLEAGDYEQYF.

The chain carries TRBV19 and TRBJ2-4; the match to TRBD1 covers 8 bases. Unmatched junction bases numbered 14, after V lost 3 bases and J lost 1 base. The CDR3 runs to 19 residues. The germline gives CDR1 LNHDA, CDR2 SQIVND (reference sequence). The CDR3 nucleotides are TGTGCCAGTAGTATCCGACCGCCCGGACAGGGTTTTGCCAAAAACATTCAGTACTTC. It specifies CASSIRPPGQGFAKNIQYF.

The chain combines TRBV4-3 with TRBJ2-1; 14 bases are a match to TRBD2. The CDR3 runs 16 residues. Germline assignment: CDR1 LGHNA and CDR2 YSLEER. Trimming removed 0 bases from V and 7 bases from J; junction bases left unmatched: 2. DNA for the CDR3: TGCGCCAGCAGCCAAGAGGGACTAGCGGGAGTTAATGAGCAGTTCTTC. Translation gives CASSQEGLAGVNEQFF.

The CDR3 DNA follows: TGTGCCAGCAGCCAAGTCTTTAGGGCGGGGTCGACCTACAATGAGCAGTTCTTC. Its translation: CASSQVFRAGSTYNEQFF. The rearrangement uses TRBV4-2 and TRBJ2-1; weak D call: TRBD2 (6 bases). Trimming shortened V by 1 base and J by 2 bases, and 18 bases separated the two germline ends. CDR1 LGHNA and CDR2 YNFKEQ come from the germline V gene. The CDR3 sequence is 18 residues long.

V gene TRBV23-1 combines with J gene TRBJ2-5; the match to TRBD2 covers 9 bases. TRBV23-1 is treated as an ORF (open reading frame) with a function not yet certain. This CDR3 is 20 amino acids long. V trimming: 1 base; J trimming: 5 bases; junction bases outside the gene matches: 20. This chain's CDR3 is CASSQFPENSGRGRAETQYF. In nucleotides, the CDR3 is TGCGCCAGCAGTCAATTCCCCGAAAATAGCGGGAGAGGGCGGGCGGAGACCCAGTACTTC.